The 27 T cell receptor beta chains below were found in one sample sequenced in a study of T-cell memory formation after mild COVID-19. TCRdb independently ran MiXCR on the 5' RACE reads; one entry per CDR3 protein. This repertoire shows over 450,000 distinct CDR3 sequences, roughly 20% found once; its top ten account for 12%. Sequenced sample: PBMCs or a T cell subset sorted from them (not recorded which). The source is an adult woman who had mild COVID-19 (a few samples of this study predate the infection). Cell type and time point are not known.

The chain has TRBV7-9 and TRBJ2-5, with 8 nucleotides matching TRBD2. Germline V lookup: CDR1 SEHNR, CDR2 FQNEAQ (reference sequence). The CDR3 runs to 16 residues. Germline trimming cut 5 bases from V and 5 bases from J; bases unmatched to any gene: 13. This CDR3 reads CASSPGGGPQVETQYF. CDR3 sequence (DNA): TGTGCCAGCAGCCCCGGGGGGGGGCCCCAGGTGGAGACCCAGTACTTC.

The table lists this clonotype with many counts. The V and J genes are TRBV20-1 and TRBJ2-5; TRBD2 agrees at 14 bases. Germline V gene lookup returns CDR1 DFQATT and CDR2 SNEGSKA (reference sequence). V was pared by 6 bases and J by 7 bases, with 10 bases of the junction left unmatched. The length of the CDR3 is 15 residues. The CDR3 is CSARRLAGGSGTQYF. CDR3 nucleotides: TGCAGTGCCAGGAGACTAGCGGGAGGGTCAGGGACCCAGTACTTC.

V gene TRBV25-1 combines with J gene TRBJ2-2, with D unresolved. V was trimmed by 6 bases and J by 8 bases, leaving 7 bases between them. The CDR3 runs to 11 residues. CDR1 is MGHDK, CDR2 SYGVNS, per germline. In nucleotides, the CDR3 is TGTGCCAGCAGCGCTTTGGGGGAGCTGTTTTTT. This sequence encodes CASSALGELFF.

This clonotype was seen a handful of times. The CDR3 sequence: CASSHTTGVNGYTF. In DNA, the CDR3 is TGTGCCAGCAGCCATACGACAGGGGTGAATGGCTACACCTTC. The V and J genes are TRBV6-2 or TRBV6-3 and TRBJ1-2; 8 nucleotides line up with TRBD1. Germline V gene lookup returns CDR1 MNHEY and CDR2 SVGEGT. The CDR3 is made up of 14 amino acids. Germline trimming cut 6 bases from V and 6 bases from J; bases unmatched to any gene: 9.

The chain links TRBV6-1 to TRBJ2-1; 7 nucleotides line up with TRBD1. Trimming took 6 bases from V and 4 from J; bases not matched to a gene: 12. CDR3 length equals 16 residues. Germline V gives CDR1 MNHNS, CDR2 SASEGT. This CDR3 is CASRPQTGLFYNEQFF. DNA for the CDR3: TGTGCCAGCAGGCCCCAGACAGGGCTTTTTTACAATGAGCAGTTCTTC.

This clonotype occurred a few times. The V call is TRBV7-8, the J call TRBJ2-5; 8 nucleotides match TRBD2. Germline loops: CDR1 SGHVS, CDR2 FQNEAQ. V was clipped by 5 bases and J by 4 bases; unmatched bases: 24. The CDR3 contains 20 residues. CDR3 sequence: CASSPLRGWSGSLMRETQYF. The CDR3 coding sequence is TGTGCCAGCAGCCCCCTAAGGGGTTGGAGCGGGAGTTTAATGCGAGAGACCCAGTACTTC. Drawing the rest from reference TRBV7-8 and TRBJ2-5, the complete variable domain is GAGVSQSPRYKVAKRGQDVALRCDPISGHVSLFWYQQALGQGPEFLTYFQNEAQLDKSGLPSDRFFAERPEGSVSTLKIQRTQQEDSAVYLCASSPLRGWSGSLMRETQYFGPGTRLLVL.

This clonotype appeared a few times. V gene TRBV9 combines with J gene TRBJ2-2; no reliable D call. V shed 0 bases and J shed 7 bases, with 4 bases lying between them. CDR1 and CDR2 from the germline V gene are SGDLS and YYNGEE. There are 12 residues in the CDR3. CDR3 sequence: CASSVDYGELFF. Here the CDR3 DNA reads TGTGCCAGCAGCGTAGATTACGGGGAGCTGTTTTTT.

The rearrangement links TRBV29-1 to TRBJ2-7; TRBD2 aligns across 9 bases. CDR3 size: 13 residues. Germline V gene data show CDR1 as SQVTM and CDR2 as ANQGSEA. The V gene end was trimmed by 5 bases and the J gene end by 2 bases; junction bases not matched to a gene: 4. The CDR3 reads CSVFSGGPYEQYF. CDR3 nucleotides: TGCAGCGTTTTTAGCGGGGGTCCCTACGAGCAGTACTTC.

The chain uses TRBV5-1 and TRBJ1-2; 7 bases line up with TRBD1. V trimming: 3 bases; J trimming: 3 bases; junction bases outside the gene matches: 8. CDR1 and CDR2 from the germline V gene are SGHRS and YFSETQ. This CDR3 region has 15 residues. DNA of the CDR3: TGCGCCAGCAGCTCCGGTCCCACAGGGGACTATGGCTACACCTTC. It codes for CASSSGPTGDYGYTF.

J is TRBJ1-2 and V is TRBV6-5; 8 bases align to TRBD1. Germline V gene data show CDR1 as MNHEY and CDR2 as SVGAGI. This CDR3 spans 17 amino acids. V trimming: 2 bases; J trimming: 4 bases; junction bases outside the gene matches: 12. CDR3 residues: CASSYMGWDDRGYGYTF. In nucleotides, the CDR3 is TGTGCCAGCAGTTACATGGGCTGGGACGACAGGGGCTATGGCTACACCTTC.

This chain connects TRBV6-2 or TRBV6-3 to TRBJ2-1, with 14 bases that match TRBD2. This CDR3 contains 18 residues. The V and J ends lost 8 bases and 8 bases, in that order; junction bases with no gene match: 17. The germline CDR1 and CDR2 sequences are MNHEY and SVGEGT. The CDR3 region is CASPGLDPRTSGRYEQFF. CDR3 DNA sequence: TGTGCCAGCCCAGGGCTCGACCCCAGGACTAGCGGGAGGTATGAGCAGTTCTTC.

The V call is TRBV6-1, the J call TRBJ2-7; 10 bases agree with TRBD1. V shed 3 bases and J 2 bases; nucleotides not matched to a gene: 4. This CDR3 is built from 15 residues. Germline loops: CDR1 MNHNS, CDR2 SASEGT. In DNA, the CDR3 is TGTGCCAGCAGTGAGACCGACAGGGGGCCCTACGAGCAGTACTTC. Translating gives CASSETDRGPYEQYF.

The V and J genes are TRBV11-2 and TRBJ2-5; the match to TRBD1 covers 9 bases. The germline V gene has CDR1 SGHAT and CDR2 FQNNGV. The CDR3 is made up of 19 amino acids. V shed 5 bases and J 1 base; nucleotides not matched to a gene: 17. The CDR3 nucleotides are TGTGCCAGCAGCCCCCTGTTCGGGACAGGGATTTTGGGCCAAGAGACCCAGTACTTC. Translated: CASSPLFGTGILGQETQYF.

The rearrangement uses TRBV19 and TRBJ2-7; 7 nucleotides line up with TRBD1. Germline-derived CDR1 and CDR2 are LNHDA and SQIVND (reference sequence). V lost 5 bases to trimming and J lost 5 bases; unmatched junction nucleotides: 6. This CDR3 is built from 13 residues. This CDR3 reads CASSSTGFHEQYF. The CDR3 DNA is TGTGCCAGTAGTTCGACAGGGTTCCACGAGCAGTACTTC.

This clonotype turned up a few times. The rearrangement links TRBV6-6 to TRBJ2-7, with D perhaps matching TRBD1 (6 bases). V was cut by 2 bases and J by 3 bases, with 8 bases left in between. CDR3 size: 13 residues. Germline-derived CDR1 and CDR2 are MNHNY and SVGAGI (reference sequence). The CDR3 sequence: CASSYLGGYEQYF. The CDR3 DNA sequence: TGTGCCAGCAGTTACCTAGGGGGCTACGAGCAGTACTTC.

This rearrangement joins TRBV7-2 to TRBJ2-2; D is unclear. This CDR3 is 13 amino acids long. The V gene lost 4 bases and the J gene lost 5 bases, with 8 bases spanning the gap. Germline V gene sequence: CDR1 SGHTA, CDR2 FQGNSA. CDR3 coding DNA: TGTGCCAGCAGCTCCGTTGGGACCGGGGAGCTGTTTTTT. Translating gives CASSSVGTGELFF.

This clonotype was found a few times. V gene TRBV9 combines with J gene TRBJ1-2; 7 positions agree with TRBD1. This CDR3 has 14 residues. Per germline, CDR1 SGDLS and CDR2 YYNGEE. Trimming removed 3 bases from V and 4 bases from J; junction bases left unmatched: 6. CDR3 bases: TGTGCCAGCAGCGCCGGGACAGCTAGCTATGGCTACACCTTC. This sequence encodes CASSAGTASYGYTF.

This clonotype was seen only a few times. The genes are TRBV7-6 and TRBJ2-5, with 7 bases that match TRBD1. The V gene's germline CDR1 is SGHVS and CDR2 FNYEAQ. The V gene end was trimmed by 1 base and the J gene end by 1 base; junction bases not matched to a gene: 6. The CDR3 covers 16 residues. CDR3 loop: CASSLGQGVPQETQYF. In DNA form, the CDR3 reads TGTGCCAGCAGCTTAGGGCAGGGGGTTCCCCAAGAGACCCAGTACTTC.

This clonotype was detected only a few times. The V and J genes are TRBV20-1 and TRBJ2-7; D may be TRBD1 (5 bases). CDR1 and CDR2 (germline): DFQATT, SNEGSKA (reference sequence). CDR3 length equals 16 residues. V lost 0 bases, J lost 6 bases, and 21 bases lay in between. CDR3 sequence (DNA): TGCAGTGCTAGAGAGGGGTCAGGGTTCGCTGGAGCCGAGCAGTACTTC. It encodes CSAREGSGFAGAEQYF.

This chain joins TRBV4-3 and TRBJ2-5; D is unclear. CDR3 size: 17 residues. The germline V and J ends were trimmed by 1 base and 0 bases, with 15 bases remaining between them. The V gene's germline CDR1 is LGHNA and CDR2 YSLEER. The CDR3 nucleotides are TGCGCCAGCAGCCAAGGAAATGGCAGGACGTACCAAGAGACCCAGTACTTC. Encoded protein: CASSQGNGRTYQETQYF.

This clonotype was counted only a few times. The junction shows a germline mismatch at one end, possibly a read error. The rearrangement joins TRBV28 to TRBJ2-7; D possibly corresponds to TRBD1 (5 bases). Germline V gives CDR1 MDHEN, CDR2 SYDVKM. The CDR3 has 14 amino acids. The CDR3 loop reads CASSFLSGFGGTNF. CDR3 nucleotides: TGTGCCAGCAGTTTTCTATCAGGGTTTGGTGGCACGAACTTC.

V gene TRBV12-3 or TRBV12-4 combines with J gene TRBJ1-2; 8 nucleotides line up with TRBD1. The length of the CDR3 is 14 residues. V lost 2 bases to trimming and J lost 8 bases; unmatched junction nucleotides: 7. CDR3 DNA sequence: TGTGCCAGCAGTTTACAGACAGGGGTCGGGGGCTACACCTTC. It encodes CASSLQTGVGGYTF.

The chain is built from TRBV19 and TRBJ2-7, with TRBD2 identical over 9 bases. CDR1 is LNHDA, CDR2 SQIVND, per germline (reference sequence). The CDR3 loop spans 15 amino acids. The J segment lost 6 bases and the V segment lost 5 bases, leaving 11 bases of the junction unmatched. The CDR3 bases are TGTGCCAGTAGTCCCCAAGCGGGAGGTACCGGCGAGCAGTACTTC. It codes for CASSPQAGGTGEQYF.

The chain recombines TRBV5-1 with TRBJ2-1; D perhaps matches TRBD2 (6 bases). The germline gives CDR1 SGHRS, CDR2 YFSETQ. This CDR3 spans 16 amino acids. Trimming took 4 bases from V and 3 from J, leaving 17 bases between them. CDR3 sequence (DNA): TGCGCCAGCAGCCCTGTCGGAGGGACCTACTACAATGAGCAGTTCTTC. It specifies CASSPVGGTYYNEQFF. The complete variable domain, with remaining parts taken from reference TRBV5-1 and TRBJ2-1, reads KAGVTQTPRYLIKTRGQQVTLSCSPISGHRSVSWYQQTPGQGLQFLFEYFSETQRNKGNFPGRFSGRQFSNSRSEMNVSTLELGDSALYLCASSPVGGTYYNEQFFGPGTRLTVL.

This clonotype was recorded many times. The gene calls are TRBV27 and TRBJ1-2; 7 bases fit TRBD1. CDR3 length: 13 amino acids. J was trimmed by 4 bases and V by 5 bases; bases with no gene match: 4. Germline V gene data show CDR1 as MNHEY and CDR2 as SMNVEV (reference sequence). The CDR3 sequence is CASSPRDSYGYTF. For the CDR3, the DNA is TGTGCCAGCAGTCCCCGGGACAGCTATGGCTACACCTTC.

This clonotype was recorded at least ten times. The chain combines TRBV20-1 with TRBJ2-3; 11 nucleotides line up with TRBD2. Germline values: CDR1 DFQATT, CDR2 SNEGSKA (reference sequence). The ends lost 5 bases at V and 4 bases at J; junction bases unmatched: 8. CDR3 length: 15 residues. In nucleotides, the CDR3 is TGCAGTGCTCGCAAACTTAGCGGGAGGGCAGATACGCAGTATTTT. This sequence encodes CSARKLSGRADTQYF.

A single count supports this clonotype. This chain uses TRBV23-1 with TRBJ1-4; D not certain. TRBV23-1 is reported as an ORF; its role is uncertain. Trimming took off 0 bases at V and 7 bases at J, with 12 bases between the two ends. This CDR3 has 15 residues. DNA for the CDR3: TGCGCCAGCAGTCAATCCAGGACCGAAGGTGAAAAACTGTTTTTT. This translates into CASSQSRTEGEKLFF.